The 14 T cell receptor beta chains presented below share a single source sample, sequenced in a study of T cells in Graves' hyperthyroidism and ophthalmopathy. RNA transcripts yielded amplified TCR beta CDR3 regions. The HTBI primer set drove a first-round RT-PCR of the TCR CDR3. TCRdb processed the multiplex PCR reads anew with MiXCR; each CDR3 protein has one entry. The table includes over 200,000 distinct CDR3 sequences, approximately 14% detected once. The sample comprised blood. The origin of the receptors is a woman aged 40 to 50 with Graves' hyperthyroidism that later progressed to Graves' ophthalmopathy.

The sample holds a few counts of this clonotype. The gene calls are TRBV19 and TRBJ2-2; TRBD1 matches at 7 bases. The CDR3 extends over 16 amino acids. The V gene end was trimmed by 4 bases and the J gene end by 2 bases; junction bases not matched to a gene: 7. CDR1 and CDR2 from the germline V gene are LNHDA and SQIVND (reference sequence). The CDR3 region has the DNA TGTGCCAGTAGTAAAATTTGGGACAGAAACACCGGGGAGCTGTTTTTT. This gives the protein CASSKIWDRNTGELFF.

This clonotype was seen at least ten times. The chain has TRBV6-1 and TRBJ1-2; maybe TRBD1 (6 bases). CDR1 is MNHNS, CDR2 SASEGT, per germline. Trimming stripped 6 bases from V and 7 bases from J, with 15 bases between. There are 13 residues in the CDR3. The chain's CDR3 is CASRRTGSGGYTF. The DNA of the CDR3 is TGTGCCAGCAGAAGAACAGGGTCGGGTGGCTACACCTTC.

This clonotype appeared many times. This chain links TRBV12-3 or TRBV12-4 with TRBJ2-1; 11 bases map to TRBD2. V gave up 2 bases and J gave up 8 bases; unmatched junction bases: 5. There are 15 residues in the CDR3. The DNA for the CDR3 is TGTGCCAGCAGTTTATTTCTAGCGGGAGGCTATGAGCAGTTCTTC. It codes for CASSLFLAGGYEQFF.

This clonotype has ten or more counts. The gene calls are TRBV18 and TRBJ2-7, with a weak D call TRBD1 (5 bases). Germline V gene data show CDR1 as KGHSH and CDR2 as LQKENI. Deletions cut 3 bases from V and 0 bases from J, with 12 bases between. CDR3 length: 15 amino acids. CDR3 sequence: CASSPQGIGSYEQYF. In DNA, the CDR3 is TGTGCCAGCTCACCCCAGGGAATCGGCTCCTACGAGCAGTACTTC.

This clonotype was seen ten or more times. The rearrangement links TRBV30 to TRBJ2-4, with TRBD1 identical over 11 bases. The germline V gene has CDR1 GTSNPN and CDR2 SVGIG (reference sequence). CDR3 size: 15 residues. V lost 3 bases to trimming and J lost 8 bases; unmatched junction nucleotides: 9. CDR3 sequence reads: CAWSRRGQGADIQYF. CDR3 nucleotides: TGTGCCTGGAGCCGCCGTGGACAGGGGGCAGACATTCAGTACTTC.

This chain connects TRBV27 to TRBJ1-2, with D possibly matching TRBD1 (5 bases). Germline values: CDR1 MNHEY, CDR2 SMNVEV (reference sequence). The CDR3 runs to 16 residues. The V end lost 3 bases, the J end lost 0 bases, and 14 bases lay between the germline ends. CDR3 nucleotide sequence: TGTGCCAGCAGTTTTTCAGGGCGGGGGGCTAACTATGGCTACACCTTC. Its translation is CASSFSGRGANYGYTF.

This clonotype was detected many times. This sequence joins TRBV10-3 and TRBJ1-6, with TRBD1 identical over 7 bases. Germline loops: CDR1 ENHRY, CDR2 SYGVKD. V was clipped by 8 bases and J by 10 bases; unmatched bases: 11. The CDR3 sequence is 14 residues long. The DNA of the CDR3 is TGTGCCATCGGGGGCCCAGGGGGTAACTCACCCCTCCACTTT. Encoded protein: CAIGGPGGNSPLHF.

This clonotype was seen more than once but under ten times. The V gene is TRBV28, the J gene TRBJ2-7, with a weak D call TRBD2 (6 bases). The germline gives CDR1 MDHEN, CDR2 SYDVKM. Trimming took off 5 bases at V and 4 bases at J, with 15 bases between the two ends. This CDR3 comprises 14 residues. CDR3 coding DNA: TGTGCCAGCAGTCTCCCCTCGACTAGTTACGAGCAGTACTTC. Translation: CASSLPSTSYEQYF.

This clonotype occurred many times. The gene calls are TRBV28 and TRBJ1-5, with D possibly matching TRBD1 (5 bases). V lost 4 bases, J lost 7 bases, and 8 bases lay in between. The CDR3 length is 12 residues. Germline V lookup: CDR1 MDHEN, CDR2 SYDVKM. The CDR3 protein is CASSSSGQPQHF. Written as DNA, the CDR3 is TGTGCCAGCAGTTCTTCAGGGCAGCCCCAGCATTTT.

CDR3 bases: TGTGCCAGCAGCCACGGACAGGGGAGCAATCAGCCCCAGCATTTT. Its translation: CASSHGQGSNQPQHF. The J gene is TRBJ1-5, the V gene TRBV7-9, with 9 bases lining up with TRBD1. The V and J ends lost 5 bases and 1 base, in that order; junction bases with no gene match: 3. CDR3 length: 15 amino acids. Germline CDR1 SEHNR, CDR2 FQNEAQ (reference sequence).

The genes are TRBV28 and TRBJ2-2, with 11 nucleotides matching TRBD2. V lost 11 bases, J lost 5 bases, and 13 bases stayed unmatched. This CDR3 contains 16 residues. Germline CDR1 MDHEN, CDR2 SYDVKM. CDR3 bases: TGTGCCTGCGAGGGCCCCGGGACTAGCGGAACCGGGGAGCTGTTTTTT. Its translation is CACEGPGTSGTGELFF.

This clonotype has at least ten counts. The rearrangement links TRBV30 to TRBJ2-7, with a possible D match to TRBD2 (6 bases). The germline V and J ends were trimmed by 2 bases and 0 bases, with 14 bases remaining between them. The CDR3 length is 15 residues. CDR1 and CDR2 from the germline V gene are GTSNPN and SVGIG (reference sequence). CDR3 residues: CAWSLGGISSYEQYF. CDR3 DNA sequence: TGTGCCTGGAGTCTGGGCGGGATTAGCTCCTACGAGCAGTACTTC.

This clonotype was observed at least ten times. The chain employs TRBV7-3 and TRBJ2-3; D is possibly TRBD2 (5 bases). Germline CDR1 is SGHTA and CDR2 is FQGTGA. V was trimmed by 3 bases and J by 2 bases, leaving 12 bases between them. The CDR3 extends over 15 amino acids. The CDR3 DNA reads as TGTGCCAGCAGCTTCAAGGGAGCTCCCACAGATACGCAGTATTTT. This sequence encodes CASSFKGAPTDTQYF.

At least ten counts were recorded for this clonotype. V is TRBV2 and J is TRBJ1-4; 9 bases match TRBD1. The CDR3 runs 14 residues. The junction had 7 bases not matched to a gene; V was cut back by 6 bases and J by 8 bases. Germline CDR1 and CDR2: SNHLY and FYNNEI. The CDR3 sequence is CASREGQGREKLFF. DNA of the CDR3: TGTGCCAGCAGGGAGGGACAGGGACGAGAAAAACTGTTTTTT.